The 2 T cell receptor beta chains presented below share a single source sample, sequenced in a study of chronic HIV infection and antiretroviral therapy. From the 5' RACE reads, TCRdb called clonotypes with MiXCR, one entry per CDR3 protein. The table has tens of thousands of distinct CDR3 sequences, 8.2% seen once. Sequenced input: peripheral blood. The origin of the receptors is an adult who had HIV and had not received antiretroviral therapy, or was an uninfected healthy control (not recorded which).

This clonotype was recorded a few times. The rearrangement links TRBV20-1 to TRBJ2-7, with TRBD2 matching over 14 bases. CDR3 length: 14 residues. In germline, CDR1 is DFQATT, CDR2 SNEGSKA (reference sequence). V shed 5 bases and J 4 bases; nucleotides not matched to a gene: 4. The CDR3, as DNA: TGCAGTGCTCTGGGACTAGCGGGAGTTTACGAGCAGTACTTC. Protein product: CSALGLAGVYEQYF.

This clonotype showed up just a few times. The CDR3 nucleotides read TGTGCCAGCACCTTAGGGGACAGATTAAACACTGAAGCTTTCTTT. It encodes CASTLGDRLNTEAFF. This chain links TRBV28 with TRBJ1-1, with 7 bases fitting TRBD1. Losses at the gene ends were 7 bases for V and 2 bases for J; bases not matched to a gene: 10. The CDR3 contains 15 residues. The germline CDR1 and CDR2 sequences are MDHEN and SYDVKM.